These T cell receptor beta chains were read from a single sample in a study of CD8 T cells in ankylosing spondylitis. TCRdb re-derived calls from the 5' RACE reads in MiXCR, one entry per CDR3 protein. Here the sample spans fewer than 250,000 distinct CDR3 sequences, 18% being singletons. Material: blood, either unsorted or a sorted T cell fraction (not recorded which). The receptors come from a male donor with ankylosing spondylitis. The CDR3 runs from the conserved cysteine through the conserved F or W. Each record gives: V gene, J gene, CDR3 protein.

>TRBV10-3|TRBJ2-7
CAISEAGDRESYEQYF
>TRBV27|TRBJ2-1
CASSVRVPYNEQFF
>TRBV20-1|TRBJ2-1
CSARPLGLAGLYNEQFF
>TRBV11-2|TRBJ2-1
CASSPTENNEQFF
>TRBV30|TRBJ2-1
CAWSGLAGVNEQFF
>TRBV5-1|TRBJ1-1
CASSFESGEAFF
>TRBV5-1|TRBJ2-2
CASSFRGPVANTGELFF
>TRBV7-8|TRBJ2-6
CASSLASPSSYSGANVLTF
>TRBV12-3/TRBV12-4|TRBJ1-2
CASSFEYRETYGYTF
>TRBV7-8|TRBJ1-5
CASSLGQEGQPQHF
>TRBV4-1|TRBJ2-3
CASSLGLGTDTQYF
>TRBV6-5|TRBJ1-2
CASSYSGGDGYGYTF
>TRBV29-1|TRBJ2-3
CSVGRTTDTQYF
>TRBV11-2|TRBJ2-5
CASSLGLAGYQETQYF
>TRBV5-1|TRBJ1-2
CASSPGASGYGYTF
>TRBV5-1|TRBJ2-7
CASSLAFGHATYEQYF
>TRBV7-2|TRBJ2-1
CASSLIGLAEHNEQFF
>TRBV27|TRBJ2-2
CASSSLRWPGELFF
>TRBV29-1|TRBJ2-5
CSVYGGEAQYF
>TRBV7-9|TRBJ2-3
CASSTRVEVIADTQYF
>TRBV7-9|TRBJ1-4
CASSLGTYTNEKLFF
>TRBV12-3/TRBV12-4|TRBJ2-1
CASRMYNEQFF
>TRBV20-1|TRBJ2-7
CSAMHSGLGIYEQYF
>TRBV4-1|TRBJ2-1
CASSRDKTDNEQFF
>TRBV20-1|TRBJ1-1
CSARDFRALNTEAFF
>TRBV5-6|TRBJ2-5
CASSYATAPQETQYF
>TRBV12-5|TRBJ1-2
CASGSDTNYGYTF
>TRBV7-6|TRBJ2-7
CASSSWSGLEQYF
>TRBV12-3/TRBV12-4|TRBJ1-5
CASSLQGYGQPQHF
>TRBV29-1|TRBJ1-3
CSVEDGRISGNTIYF
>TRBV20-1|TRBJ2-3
CSARVVGTASTDTQYF
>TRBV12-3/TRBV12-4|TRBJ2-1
CTCSSRTSGRAPYNEQFF
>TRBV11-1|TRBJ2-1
CASILGDTDRETYNEQFF
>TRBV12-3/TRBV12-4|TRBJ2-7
CASSFATGGFYEQYF
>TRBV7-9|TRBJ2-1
CASSHRLADEQFF
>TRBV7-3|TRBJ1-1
CASSAAGANTEAFF
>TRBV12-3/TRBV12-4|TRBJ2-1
CASGASGGIAEQFF
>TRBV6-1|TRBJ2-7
CASSPSPGGRSHEQYF
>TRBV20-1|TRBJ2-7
CSARDQLAGSYEQYF
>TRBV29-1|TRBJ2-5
CSASLTGEETQYF
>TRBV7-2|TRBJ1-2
CASSPLGAENYGYTF
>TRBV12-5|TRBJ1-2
CASGSQNRARANYGYTF